The entry below gives a single T cell receptor (beta chain) sequence along with its context. This clonotype was seen a few times. No antigen is known for it. Nothing much larger sits one base from this clone, and base qualities are not available. Sequencing was performed on an Illumina HiSeq 2000. Multiplex PCR amplification was used to build the TCR beta chain libraries. The amplified TCR beta chain products were analyzed by high-throughput sequencing. The public reads were reprocessed in TCRdb via fastp at Q25 and MiXCR, keeping in-frame beta chains. Rows with a matching CDR3 protein are joined into one entry that keeps the most common DNA and genes. This sample gives 150,000 to 200,000 distinct CDR3 sequences in total; about 30% of them show up just once. The ten biggest clones cover over 3.5% of the sample. The entry originates in a study of breast tumors, draining lymph nodes, adjacent tissues (dated by TCRdb to the mid-2010s). About the investigation overall: Breast cancer patients provided tumor, adjacent nontumor tissue and axillary lymph nodes, and the study compared the TCR beta repertoires across these three sources. The study was designed to assess the relationships and possible T-cell exchange between tumor, surrounding tissue and draining lymph node repertoires in human breast cancer. Results and caveats for the whole study, not just this receptor: Tumor and nontumor tissue repertoires were found to be significantly more similar in luminal-like than in basal-like breast cancer. The data were considered consistent with most tumor T cells being derived from the lymph node and subsequently expanding within tumor tissue. Rather than being directly demonstrated, the conclusion that tumor T cells originate in lymph nodes was presented as consistent with a hypothesis. Tumors showed preferential V and J gene usage, and their T-cell repertoire diversity fell below that of lymph nodes yet above that of nontumor tissue.

V was cut back by 4 bases and J by 0 bases, leaving a gap of 12 bases between them. According to the germline V gene (reference sequence), CDR1 reads LNHDA and CDR2 reads SQIVND. Reading from cysteine to phenylalanine, the CDR3 counts 15 amino acids. The CDR3 DNA has 45 bases and is translated from base 1. The lymph node samples were taken from the axillary draining lymph nodes of breast cancer patients. The chain joins TRBV19 to TRBJ1-1; tentative D gene TRBD1, with 6 bases matching. The sequenced sample consisted of axillary lymph node tissue. The clonotype comes from a female donor with breast cancer. Some clones in this sample may be carry-over from other donors' samples. In nucleotide form, the sequence is TGTGCCAGTAGTAAATACAGGGCTATGAACACTGAAGCTTTCTTT. Its translation reads: CASSKYRAMNTEAFF.